This TCR beta chain was sequenced during a study of radiation and T cells in renal cell carcinoma. Study overall: Nephrectomy followed 15 Gy stereotactic body radiation by 4 weeks.

The time point denotes: baseline pretreatment blood. Treatment defined: 15 Gy SBRT to primary tumor, nephrectomy 4 weeks later. This renal cell carcinoma was of the clear cell type. The protocol was immunoSEQ multiplex PCR, while the TCRdb copy is restricted to in-frame clones and leaves out a portion. The data contain approximately 45,000 clones, approximately 80% of them seen just once; the ten biggest clones take up 25% to 35%. The CDR3 has 14 amino acids. The V gene's germline CDR1 is SGHRS and CDR2 YFSETQ. V was pared by 0 bases and J by 0 bases, with 7 bases between. For this clone: Distinct nucleotide sequences in the sample also encode this CDR3.

The source is an older woman with renal cell carcinoma. V and J are TRBV5-1 and TRBJ2-7; D may be TRBD1 (5 bases). The source was blood, collected from a patient whose treatment included radiotherapy and nephrectomy. CDR3 in DNA: TGCGCCAGCAGCTTGGGGGGCGTCTCCTACGAGCAGTACTTC. Translated, it gives CASSLGGVSYEQYF.